The present TCR beta chain was sequenced within a study of OX40 agonist ivuxolimab in advanced cancers. Study details: Patients achieving partial responses numbered three: one hepatocellular carcinoma case and two cutaneous melanoma cases. Whole-study findings and limits: Dose levels from 0.1 to 3.0 mg/kg saw CD4+ and CD8+ blood T cells expand clonally by week 6.

Notes on this clone: The antigen remains unidentified.

Profiling relied on immunoSEQ multiplex PCR, and the TCRdb table lists in-frame clones only, not all of them. Of more than 70,000 clones in the sample, about 91% are singletons; the top ten hold about an eighth. The V gene's germline CDR1 is SGHTA and CDR2 FQGTGA. The CDR3 sequence is 15 residues long. V was clipped by 3 bases and J by 0 bases, with 9 bases between them. This clonotype was sampled from an adult with an advanced solid tumor such as melanoma, head and neck, liver or kidney cancer. The sample in question was CD4+ or CD8+ T cells sorted from blood, obtained in a trial of the OX40 agonist ivuxolimab. The chain couples TRBV7-3 to TRBJ2-1; no clear D gene. This chain's CDR3 is CASSFEGNSYNEQFF. The CDR3 region has the DNA TGTGCCAGCAGCTTTGAAGGGAACTCCTACAATGAGCAGTTCTTC.